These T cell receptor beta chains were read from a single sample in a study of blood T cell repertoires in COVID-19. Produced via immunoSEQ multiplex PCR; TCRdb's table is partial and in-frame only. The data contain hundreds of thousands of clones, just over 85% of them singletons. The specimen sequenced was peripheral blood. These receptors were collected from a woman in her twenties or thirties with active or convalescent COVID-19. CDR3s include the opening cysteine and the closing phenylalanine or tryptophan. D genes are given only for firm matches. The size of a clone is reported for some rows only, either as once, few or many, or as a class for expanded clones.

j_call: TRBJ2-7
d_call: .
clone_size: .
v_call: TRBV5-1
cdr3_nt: TGCGCCAGCAGCTTGGTGGCGGGAAGCTCCTACGAGCAGTACTTC
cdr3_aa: CASSLVAGSSYEQYF

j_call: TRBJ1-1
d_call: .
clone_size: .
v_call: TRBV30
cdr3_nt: TGTGCCTGGAGTCAACACCCGAACACTGAAGCTTTCTTT
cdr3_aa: CAWSQHPNTEAFF

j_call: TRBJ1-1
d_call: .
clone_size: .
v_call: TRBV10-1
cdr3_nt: TGCGCCAGCCCCATTGAAGCTTTCTTT
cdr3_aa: CASPIEAFF

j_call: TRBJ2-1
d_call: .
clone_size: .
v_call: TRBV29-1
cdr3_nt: TGCAGCGTTGGTCGGGACTTGGGGCTGGATGAGCAGTTCTTC
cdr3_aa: CSVGRDLGLDEQFF

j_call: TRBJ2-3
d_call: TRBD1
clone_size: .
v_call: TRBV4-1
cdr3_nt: TGCGCCAGCAGCCAGACGGGACAGGGGTTTGTAGATACGCAGTATTTT
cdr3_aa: CASSQTGQGFVDTQYF

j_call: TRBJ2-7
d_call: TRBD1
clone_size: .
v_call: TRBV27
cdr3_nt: TGTGCCAGCAGTTTCCGGACAGGGGGCGAGCAGTACTTC
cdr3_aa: CASSFRTGGEQYF

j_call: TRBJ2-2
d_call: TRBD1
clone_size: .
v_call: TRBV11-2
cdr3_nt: TGTGCCAGCAGCTTAATACAGGGGACCGGGGAGCTGTTTTTT
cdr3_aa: CASSLIQGTGELFF

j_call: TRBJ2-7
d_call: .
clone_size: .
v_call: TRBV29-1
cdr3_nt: TGCAGCGTTGAAGAAGCGGCCAGTAACTCCTACGAGCAGTACTTC
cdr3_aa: CSVEEAASNSYEQYF

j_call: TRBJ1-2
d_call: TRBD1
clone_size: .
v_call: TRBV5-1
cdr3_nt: TGCGCCAGCAACCGACAGGGAGGTGGCTACACCTTC
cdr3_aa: CASNRQGGGYTF

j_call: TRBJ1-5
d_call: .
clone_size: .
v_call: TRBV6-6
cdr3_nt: TGTGCCAGCAGTTACTCGTTCCTTGAGCCCCAGCATTTT
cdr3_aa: CASSYSFLEPQHF

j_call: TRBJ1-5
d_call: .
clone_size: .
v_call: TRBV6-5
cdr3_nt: TGTGCCAGCCAGGTTAATAATCAGCCCCAGCATTTT
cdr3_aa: CASQVNNQPQHF

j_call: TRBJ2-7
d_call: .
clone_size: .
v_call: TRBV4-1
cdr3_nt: TGCGCCAGCAGCCAAGGACAGCTATCCTACGAGCAGTACTTC
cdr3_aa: CASSQGQLSYEQYF

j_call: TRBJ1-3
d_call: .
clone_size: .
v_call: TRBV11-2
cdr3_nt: TGTGCCAGCAGCTTGATGACAGGCGCCCCCTCTGGAAACACCATATATTTT
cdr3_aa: CASSLMTGAPSGNTIYF

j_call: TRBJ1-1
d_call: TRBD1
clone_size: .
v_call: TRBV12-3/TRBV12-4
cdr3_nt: TGTGCCAGCAGTTCCACAGGGGTTGAAGCTTTCTTT
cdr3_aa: CASSSTGVEAFF

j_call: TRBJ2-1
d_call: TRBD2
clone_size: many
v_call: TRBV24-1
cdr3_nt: TGTGCCACCAGTGATGGGACTAGCGGGAATCGGGCTGAGCAGTTCTTC
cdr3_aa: CATSDGTSGNRAEQFF

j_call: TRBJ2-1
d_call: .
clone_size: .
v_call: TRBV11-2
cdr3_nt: TGTGCCAGCAGCTTAGATCGGGGGGCTGATGAGCAGTTCTTC
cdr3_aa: CASSLDRGADEQFF

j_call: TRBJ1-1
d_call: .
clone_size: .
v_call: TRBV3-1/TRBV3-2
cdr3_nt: TGTGCCAGCAGCCAGGGAGGGGGAACTGAAGCTTTCTTT
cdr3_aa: CASSQGGGTEAFF

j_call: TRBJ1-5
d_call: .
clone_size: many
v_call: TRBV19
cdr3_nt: TGTGCCAGTAGTATATCAACGGGGAGCAATCAGCCCCAGCATTTT
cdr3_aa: CASSISTGSNQPQHF

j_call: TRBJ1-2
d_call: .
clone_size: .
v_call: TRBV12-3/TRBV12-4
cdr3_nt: TGTGCCAGCAGTTTTACAGGGAGGGATGGCTACACCTTC
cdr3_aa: CASSFTGRDGYTF

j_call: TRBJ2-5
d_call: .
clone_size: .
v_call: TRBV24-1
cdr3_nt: TGTGCCACCAGTGATGGCGGTATATGGTACTTC
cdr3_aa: CATSDGGIWYF

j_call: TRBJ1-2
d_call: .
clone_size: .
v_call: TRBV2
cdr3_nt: TGTGCCAGCAGCACCGACAGTGGGTATGGCTACACCTTC
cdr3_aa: CASSTDSGYGYTF

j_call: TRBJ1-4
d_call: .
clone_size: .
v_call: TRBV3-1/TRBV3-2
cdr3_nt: TGTGCCAGCAGCCCATCCCGGACACTTTTGGGCGAAAAACTGTTTTTT
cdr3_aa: CASSPSRTLLGEKLFF

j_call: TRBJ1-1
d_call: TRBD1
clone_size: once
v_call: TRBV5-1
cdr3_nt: TGCGCCAGCAGCCTTGGGACAGGGGAAGACACTGAAGCTTTCTTT
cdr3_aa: CASSLGTGEDTEAFF

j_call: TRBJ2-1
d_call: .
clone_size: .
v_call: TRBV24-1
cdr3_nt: TGTGCCACCAGTGATTTAACTAGTGGCGAGCAGTTCTTC
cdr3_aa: CATSDLTSGEQFF

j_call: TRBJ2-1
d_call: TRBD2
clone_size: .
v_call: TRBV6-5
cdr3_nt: TGTGCCACAAGTTCCGGGACTAGCGATGAGCAGTTCTTC
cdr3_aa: CATSSGTSDEQFF

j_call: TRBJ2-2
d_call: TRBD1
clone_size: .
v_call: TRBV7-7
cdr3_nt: TGTGCCAGCAGCTCCAGGGGGTGGAACACCGGGGAGCTGTTTTTT
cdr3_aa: CASSSRGWNTGELFF

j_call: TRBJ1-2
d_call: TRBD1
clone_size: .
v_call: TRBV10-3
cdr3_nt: TGTGCCATCAGTGAGCAGGGGACAGGGGTCTATGGCTACACCTTC
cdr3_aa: CAISEQGTGVYGYTF

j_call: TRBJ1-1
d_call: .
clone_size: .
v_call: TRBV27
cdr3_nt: TGTGCCAGCAGTTTTACGAGGAACACTGAAGCTTTCTTT
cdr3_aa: CASSFTRNTEAFF

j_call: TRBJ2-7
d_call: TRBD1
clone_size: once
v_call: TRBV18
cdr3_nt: TGTGCCAGCTCAGCGCGACAGGGTGACGAGCAGTACTTC
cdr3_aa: CASSARQGDEQYF